This TCR beta chain was observed in a study of neurological immune-mediated disorders. This clonotype was counted at least ten times. MiXCR, run by TCRdb on the 5' RACE reads, gives a single entry per CDR3 protein. The data hold fewer than 80,000 distinct CDR3 sequences, with under 5.5% observed a single time. This clonotype was sampled from a woman aged 45-65 years with multiple sclerosis. The specimen sequenced was PBMCs.

The CDR3 is CASSLDGERDYGYTF. DNA of the CDR3: TGCGCCAGCAGCTTGGACGGGGAGAGGGACTATGGCTACACCTTC. The gene calls are TRBV5-1 and TRBJ1-2; the D is unclear. The germline gives CDR1 SGHRS, CDR2 YFSETQ. This CDR3 has 15 amino acids. V lost 0 bases and J 3 bases, leaving 12 bases between the germline ends.